These 3 T cell receptor beta chains originate from one sample sequenced in a study of blood T cells in healthy people across ages. Using a J-beta primer mix together with a sample-barcoded 5' primer, a second PCR was run for roughly 7 to 11 cycles. TCRdb called the 5' RACE reads again in MiXCR, with one record for every CDR3 protein. The sample carries about 1 million distinct CDR3 sequences, 40% to 50% recorded once. Sample: blood. The receptors shown here come from a woman in her sixties in good health.

This clonotype was observed a few times. J is TRBJ2-5 and V is TRBV12-3 or TRBV12-4; 7 bases line up with TRBD2. The V and J ends lost 5 bases and 6 bases, in that order; junction bases with no gene match: 15. This CDR3 has 16 amino acids. The CDR3, as DNA: TGTGCCAGCAGTAATCCCCTCGGGCGGGAGCGGAAGACCCAGTACTTC. Its protein is CASSNPLGRERKTQYF.

This clonotype was detected only a few times. V and J are TRBV7-9 and TRBJ2-5, with 15 bases fitting TRBD2. The CDR3 consists of 19 residues. Germline V CDR1 and CDR2: SEHNR, FQNEAQ (reference sequence). V shed 5 bases and J 2 bases; nucleotides not matched to a gene: 12. The CDR3 here is CASSPQRGTSGRLQETQYF. CDR3 DNA sequence: TGTGCCAGCAGCCCGCAAAGGGGGACTAGCGGGAGGTTACAAGAGACCCAGTACTTC.

The chain recombines TRBV9 with TRBJ2-1, with D possibly being TRBD1 or TRBD2 (8 bases each). Trimming stripped 0 bases from V and 6 bases from J, with 16 bases between. The CDR3 spans 16 residues. The germline CDR1 and CDR2 sequences are SGDLS and YYNGEE. As DNA, the CDR3 is TGTGCCAGCAGCGTAGATTCGGGGGGGACAGGCAATGAGCAGTTCTTC. Encoded protein: CASSVDSGGTGNEQFF.